This entry lists 2 T cell receptor beta chains sequenced from one sample in a study of cytomegalovirus exposure and HLA in healthy donors. The PCR contained 60 Vbeta and 13 Jbeta primers. Profiling relied on immunoSEQ multiplex PCR, and the TCRdb table lists in-frame clones only, not all of them. This table has about 82,000 clones, about 79% appearing once. The sequencing sample was made of PBMCs. Source of these receptors: an older man in good health and CMV-seropositive.

The J gene is TRBJ2-3, the V gene TRBV7-6; 12 bases agree with TRBD2. With 4 bases clipped from V and 6 bases from J, the junction kept 2 bases outside the gene matches. Germline CDR1 SGHVS, CDR2 FNYEAQ. The CDR3 spans 14 residues. The CDR3 spells CASSSGLAGDTQYF. The DNA of the CDR3 is TGTGCCAGCAGCTCCGGACTAGCGGGGGATACGCAGTATTTT.

The rearrangement joins TRBV7-8 to TRBJ2-7, with 7 bases identical to TRBD2. The germline gives CDR1 SGHVS, CDR2 FQNEAQ. The J segment lost 5 bases and the V segment lost 4 bases, leaving 11 bases of the junction unmatched. The CDR3 sequence is 15 residues long. The CDR3 sequence: CASSSPNGRINEQYF. The CDR3 DNA is TGTGCCAGCAGCTCCCCCAACGGGAGGATAAACGAGCAGTACTTC.